This T cell receptor beta chain was obtained from a study of tumor-infiltrating lymphocytes in primary liver carcinoma. Overall study context: Treatment of the patients' primary liver carcinoma consisted of surgical resection.

It was unsorted whole blood that yielded blood RNA, and germline DNA was also extracted. Points from the study as a whole: Paired tumor-adjacent and tumor-blood samples overlapped less than tumor region pairs did.

This clonotype has only a few counts. Antigen unknown. The trim removed 3 bases at V and 1 base at J, leaving 2 bases unmatched. The germline V gene encodes CDR1 WSHSY and CDR2 SAAADI. The CDR3 runs 15 residues. A primer in the constant region served to generate TCR beta cDNA from 500 ng of total RNA. Library construction for TCR beta comprised three nested multiplex PCR rounds performed with slightly modified ARM-PCR. Two initial PCR rounds of around 10 cycles each paired TRBV1-TRBV30 forward primers with a C-beta reverse primer. TCRdb re-analysed the multiplex PCR reads in MiXCR, keeping a single row per CDR3 protein. The sample has about 200,000 distinct CDR3 sequences, 65% seen once; the top ten hold roughly 6.8%.

This sequence joins TRBV10-2 and TRBJ2-3; TRBD2 matches at 9 bases. This sequence was found in a woman in her fifties or sixties with primary liver carcinoma and hepatitis B virus infection. The sequenced material came from peripheral blood. The CDR3 DNA is TGCGCCAGCAGTGACTGGACTAGCGGCACAGATACGCAGTATTTT. This codes for CASSDWTSGTDTQYF.